This TCR beta chain was documented in a study of T-cell memory formation after mild COVID-19. Turning to the study itself: TCR clustering was largely donor specific.

To note about this clonotype: The target antigen is unknown.

Germline V gene sequence: CDR1 MNHEY, CDR2 SMNVEV (reference sequence). Between the trimmed V and J ends, which lost 5 bases and 9 bases, there was a span of 17 bases. CDR3 size: 14 residues. Employing constant-segment primers, 5'RACE generated TCR alpha and TCR beta cDNA libraries bearing sample barcodes and UMIs. TCRdb ran MiXCR on the 5' RACE reads and lists one entry per CDR3 protein. Altogether about 290,000 distinct CDR3 sequences are present, more than 15% being singletons, with the ten largest covering around 23%. Whole-study results and caveats: Second-wave clones that peaked on day 37 lacked confirmed SARS-CoV-2 specificity.

Sequenced sample: PBMCs or a T cell subset sorted from them (not recorded which). V gene TRBV27 combines with J gene TRBJ2-4; D gene unclear. The receptor was isolated from a man aged 18 to 30 who had mild COVID-19 (a few samples of this study predate the infection). Cell type and time point are not known. CDR3 sequence (DNA): TGTGCCAGCAGTCCAGCCAGTGCCCGGAGCATTCAGTACTTC. This codes for CASSPASARSIQYF.